This T cell receptor beta chain is from a study of T cells after yellow fever vaccination. Comment on this clonotype: What it recognizes is unknown.

V lost 5 bases, J lost 6 bases, and 16 bases lay in between. The CDR3 consists of 14 residues. Notes on the study in general: On re-exposure, the response was weaker but peaked faster, at day 5 versus 15. The booster response re-showed most primary clones: more than 95% CD4, approximately 85% CD8.

TCRdb re-analysed the 5' RACE reads in MiXCR, keeping a single row per CDR3 protein. This sample has about 320,000 distinct CDR3 sequences, with about 11% found just once. The gene calls are TRBV12-3 or TRBV12-4 and TRBJ1-2; D is possibly TRBD1 (6 bases). Sample: CD4+ T cells sorted from PBMCs, taken 45 days after the yellow fever booster vaccination. The sequence was obtained from a man aged 18 to 35 who received the YFV17D yellow fever vaccine. CDR3 nucleotide sequence: TGTGCCAGCAGTCGGAGGAACAGGGTGGATGGCTACACCTTC. Its translation is CASSRRNRVDGYTF.